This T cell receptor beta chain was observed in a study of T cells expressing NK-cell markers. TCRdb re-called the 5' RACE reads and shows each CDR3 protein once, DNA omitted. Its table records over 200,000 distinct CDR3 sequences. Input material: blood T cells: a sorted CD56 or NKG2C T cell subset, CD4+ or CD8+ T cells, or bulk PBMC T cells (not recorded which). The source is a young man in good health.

CDR3 loop: CASSQGSLNTEAFF. The chain couples TRBV4-2 to TRBJ1-1. Germline CDR1 LGHNA, CDR2 YNFKEQ. This CDR3 is built from 14 residues.